A single sample is the source of the 21 T cell receptor beta chains below, sequenced in a study of monozygotic twins with inflammatory bowel disease. No DNA is given; TCRdb re-called the 5' RACE reads and lists each CDR3 protein once. The table lists 200,000 to 250,000 distinct CDR3 sequences. Input material: blood. These receptors came from a human donor with ulcerative colitis or Crohn's disease, or a healthy co-twin of an affected twin (not recorded which).

J is TRBJ2-7 and V is TRBV20-1; the TCRdb D gene call, TRBD1, has no DNA to confirm it. Germline-derived CDR1 and CDR2 are DFQATT and SNEGSKA (reference sequence). This CDR3 has 13 amino acids. The CDR3 sequence: CSATPGGGTEQYF.

The gene calls are TRBV20-1 and TRBJ2-7; TCRdb's D call of TRBD1 is untestable without DNA. CDR1 and CDR2 (germline): DFQATT, SNEGSKA (reference sequence). The CDR3 runs to 12 residues. The CDR3 sequence: CSARYDSYEQYF.

The gene calls are TRBV5-1 and TRBJ2-3; TCRdb's assignment of TRBD1 cannot be checked, as there is no DNA. Per the germline V gene, CDR1 is SGHRS and CDR2 is YFSETQ. This CDR3 region has 15 residues. This CDR3 is CASSLVGTGERTQYF.

V and J are TRBV7-2 and TRBJ1-5; the TCRdb D gene call, TRBD1, has no DNA to confirm it. The CDR3 is 14 amino acids. Germline CDR1 and CDR2: SGHTA and FQGNSA. The CDR3 sequence is CASSFSGDLEAQHF.

The chain employs TRBV7-2 and TRBJ1-2; with no DNA, the TCRdb D assignment of TRBD1 cannot be verified. Per germline, CDR1 SGHTA and CDR2 FQGNSA. The CDR3 is made up of 17 amino acids. The CDR3 spells CASSLVPPGQANYGYTF.

The rearrangement links TRBV20-1 to TRBJ1-1; TCRdb's D call, TRBD1, is unchecked because there is no DNA. The CDR3 extends over 16 amino acids. Germline CDR1 and CDR2: DFQATT and SNEGSKA (reference sequence). The CDR3 protein is CSARDPGTGGYAEAFF.

This chain uses TRBV11-2 with TRBJ2-3; TCRdb indicates TRBD2, and absent DNA this call remains unverified. The CDR3 is made up of 18 amino acids. Germline V gene sequence: CDR1 SGHAT, CDR2 FQNNGV. The CDR3 region is CASSWSGLSGANTDTQYF. The entire variable domain, with the rest obtained from reference TRBV11-2 and TRBJ2-3, is as follows: EAGVAQSPRYKIIEKRQSVAFWCNPISGHATLYWYQQILGQGPKLLIQFQNNGVVDDSQLPKDRFSAERLKGVDSTLKIQPAKLEDSAVYLCASSWSGLSGANTDTQYFGPGTRLTVL.

The rearrangement links TRBV10-3 to TRBJ2-1. The CDR3 covers 17 residues. Germline V lookup: CDR1 ENHRY, CDR2 SYGVKD. The CDR3: CAISARIGQDLYNEQFF.

J is TRBJ2-3 and V is TRBV5-4; TCRdb's assignment of TRBD2 cannot be checked, as there is no DNA. This CDR3 is built from 20 residues. Germline CDR1 is SGHNT and CDR2 is YYREEE (reference sequence). CDR3 amino acids: CASSLTGWRLAGLNVDTQYF.

The V gene is TRBV28, the J gene TRBJ1-5. The CDR3 sequence is 14 residues long. Germline V gene data show CDR1 as MDHEN and CDR2 as SYDVKM. The CDR3 sequence is CASADDVGNQPQHF. Filled out from reference TRBV28 and TRBJ1-5, the complete variable domain reads DVKVTQSSRYLVKRTGEKVFLECVQDMDHENMFWYRQDPGLGLRLIYFSYDVKMKEKGDIPEGYSVSREKKERFSLILESASTNQTSMYLCASADDVGNQPQHFGDGTRLSIL.

The CDR3: CASRRDSDTGELFF. V and J are TRBV7-2 and TRBJ2-2; the D gene TCRdb calls, TRBD2, cannot be checked with no DNA. The CDR3 sequence is 14 residues long. CDR1 is SGHTA, CDR2 FQGNSA, per germline. The full variable domain, rest sourced from reference TRBV7-2 and TRBJ2-2, is GAGVSQSPSNKVTEKGKDVELRCDPISGHTALYWYRQSLGQGLEFLIYFQGNSAPDKSGLPSDRFSAERTGGSVSTLTIQRTQQEDSAVYLCASRRDSDTGELFFGEGSRLTVL.

V usage is TRBV20-1 and J usage is TRBJ2-5; the TRBD2 assignment by TCRdb is unverifiable without DNA. Looked up from germline, CDR1 is DFQATT and CDR2 is SNEGSKA (reference sequence). The CDR3 loop spans 14 amino acids. The CDR3 is CSAVGTSFVETQYF.

V usage is TRBV20-1 and J usage is TRBJ1-5; the D call of TRBD1 rests on TCRdb alone, since no DNA is present to check it. Per germline, CDR1 DFQATT and CDR2 SNEGSKA (reference sequence). The CDR3 covers 16 residues. The CDR3: CSASVPGRVINQPQHF.

The CDR3 protein is CASSLAPRQGTYF. V is TRBV7-8 and J is TRBJ2-7; the TCRdb call, TRBD1, lacks DNA for checking. Germline CDR1 is SGHVS and CDR2 is FQNEAQ. CDR3 length: 13 amino acids.

The chain has TRBV5-4 and TRBJ2-5; TCRdb indicates TRBD1, and absent DNA this call remains unverified. This CDR3 has 14 residues. Germline values: CDR1 SGHNT, CDR2 YYREEE (reference sequence). The CDR3 loop is CASGSRGAGETQYF.

The chain has TRBV19 and TRBJ1-3; as DNA is missing, the TRBD1 call by TCRdb cannot be tested. CDR1 is LNHDA, CDR2 SQIVND, per germline (reference sequence). There are 16 residues in the CDR3. The CDR3 loop is CASSTPISGAGNTIYF.

This chain connects TRBV10-2 to TRBJ2-5; TCRdb selects TRBD1, and the lack of DNA leaves this call unchecked. The CDR3 runs 13 residues. Germline-derived CDR1 and CDR2 are WSHSY and SAAADI. The chain's CDR3 is CASSRQGTETQYF.

The V call is TRBV20-1, the J call TRBJ2-2; TCRdb selects TRBD1, and the lack of DNA leaves this call unchecked. The V gene's germline CDR1 is DFQATT and CDR2 SNEGSKA (reference sequence). The CDR3 has 14 residues. The CDR3 sequence is CSARGQGDSGELFF.

This CDR3 reads CASSLNPGDYGYTF. This chain uses TRBV7-8 with TRBJ1-2; TCRdb's D gene call, TRBD1, goes unchecked for lack of DNA. The V gene's germline CDR1 is SGHVS and CDR2 FQNEAQ. The CDR3 extends over 14 amino acids.

The V and J genes are TRBV4-2 and TRBJ2-5. The CDR3 spans 15 residues. Germline assignment: CDR1 LGHNA and CDR2 YNFKEQ. The CDR3 is CASSQDGRTKETQYF.

The chain has TRBV20-1 and TRBJ2-2. This CDR3 region has 11 residues. The germline V gene encodes CDR1 DFQATT and CDR2 SNEGSKA (reference sequence). CDR3 residues: CSARDRGELFF.